This T cell receptor beta chain was recorded in a study of cytomegalovirus exposure and HLA in healthy donors. General observations from the study: The study labeled about 160 TCR beta chains cytomegalovirus-associated. The likely origin of a cluster of highly shared sequence variants was a sequencing artifact. Despite most TCR sequences being rare, some public TCRs occurred in many donors.

Notes on this clone: Its antigen remains unknown.

With 60 Vbeta and 13 Jbeta primers, the PCR was carried out. Profiled with immunoSEQ multiplex PCR; TCRdb holds only in-frame clones, not every one. The sample lists 110,000 to 150,000 clones, roughly 80% occurring once. This CDR3 is built from 13 residues. V gave up 2 bases and J gave up 7 bases, with 12 bases separating them. CDR1 and CDR2 (germline): SGHTS, YDEGEE. Sampled while nominally healthy, donors likely had unrecorded immune exposures. Sequencing used PBMCs. This clonotype originated in a female donor in good health and CMV-seronegative. The chain carries TRBV5-8 and TRBJ1-2; D is uncertain. For the CDR3, the DNA is TGTGCCAGCAGCTTCTCCCCCGGGAGTGGCTACACCTTC. It encodes CASSFSPGSGYTF.